A selection of T cell receptor beta chains follows, all from one sample in a study of T cells after yellow fever vaccination. Via MiXCR, TCRdb re-called the 5' RACE reads, giving one row per CDR3 protein. There are some 320,000 distinct CDR3 sequences in the sample; under 9% occur only once, and 3% to 4% lies in the top ten. The sample in question was CD4+ T cells sorted from PBMCs, obtained 5 days after the yellow fever booster vaccination. Receptor source: a man between 18 and 35 years old who received the YFV17D yellow fever vaccine. Both conserved end residues are part of each CDR3. Each record gives: J gene, D gene, clone size, V gene, CDR3 DNA, CDR3 protein. A D gene is named only where the DNA matches it firmly. Rows may omit the clone size; those that give it use once, few, many or a size class.

J gene: TRBJ2-5
D gene: TRBD2
clone size: NA
V gene: TRBV5-1
CDR3 DNA: TGCGCCAGCAGCCACTTCCCGGGACTAGCGGTCGTGGAGACCCAGTACTTC
CDR3 protein: CASSHFPGLAVVETQYF

J gene: TRBJ1-4
D gene: TRBD1
clone size: many
V gene: TRBV6-6
CDR3 DNA: TGTGCCAGCAGACCCCAGGGGGCAGGAGAAAAACTGTTTTTT
CDR3 protein: CASRPQGAGEKLFF

J gene: TRBJ2-5
D gene: NA
clone size: NA
V gene: TRBV21-1
CDR3 DNA: TGTGCCAGCAGCATTAACAGGGGGCAGGGGGAGACCCAGTACTTC
CDR3 protein: CASSINRGQGETQYF

J gene: TRBJ1-5
D gene: NA
clone size: few
V gene: TRBV28
CDR3 DNA: TGTGCCAGCAGTTTTCTGCTTGGTAATCAGCCCCAGCATTTT
CDR3 protein: CASSFLLGNQPQHF

J gene: TRBJ2-7
D gene: TRBD2
clone size: few
V gene: TRBV20-1
CDR3 DNA: TGCAGTGCTTCGCAGGGGCTAGCGGGGGGGCCCGAGCAGTACTTC
CDR3 protein: CSASQGLAGGPEQYF

J gene: TRBJ2-7
D gene: TRBD1
clone size: few
V gene: TRBV6-2/TRBV6-3
CDR3 DNA: TGTGCCAGCAGTACAGGGGTGAAAATCCAGTACTTC
CDR3 protein: CASSTGVKIQYF

J gene: TRBJ1-1
D gene: NA
clone size: NA
V gene: TRBV4-1
CDR3 DNA: TGCGCCAGCAGCCAAGTAGCGGGGAGCACTGAAGCTTTCTTT
CDR3 protein: CASSQVAGSTEAFF

J gene: TRBJ2-5
D gene: NA
clone size: few
V gene: TRBV18
CDR3 DNA: TGTGCCAGCTCACCTCGGACATCGGAGACCCAGTACTTC
CDR3 protein: CASSPRTSETQYF

J gene: TRBJ1-1
D gene: NA
clone size: NA
V gene: TRBV28
CDR3 DNA: TGTGCCAGCAGTACTCGATCCGACGTTGAAGCTTTCTTT
CDR3 protein: CASSTRSDVEAFF

J gene: TRBJ2-1
D gene: TRBD1
clone size: NA
V gene: TRBV5-1
CDR3 DNA: TGCGCCAGCAGCTATACCGGGACAGGCGGCAATGAGCAGTTCTTC
CDR3 protein: CASSYTGTGGNEQFF

J gene: TRBJ2-5
D gene: NA
clone size: many
V gene: TRBV4-3
CDR3 DNA: TGCGCCAGCAGCAAAGAGGGGGCGGGGAGGCAAGAGACCCAGTACTTC
CDR3 protein: CASSKEGAGRQETQYF

J gene: TRBJ2-3
D gene: TRBD1
clone size: few
V gene: TRBV6-2/TRBV6-3
CDR3 DNA: TGTGCCAGCAGCCTCGGGACAGGGATTATATCAGATACGCAGTATTTT
CDR3 protein: CASSLGTGIISDTQYF

J gene: TRBJ2-2
D gene: NA
clone size: NA
V gene: TRBV29-1
CDR3 DNA: TGCAGCGTTGAAGGGGCGATAGCCGGGGAGCTGTTTTTT
CDR3 protein: CSVEGAIAGELFF

J gene: TRBJ2-5
D gene: TRBD2
clone size: NA
V gene: TRBV4-1
CDR3 DNA: TGCGCCAGCAGCCAGGGACTTACCGGGGGGAAAGAGACCCAGTACTTC
CDR3 protein: CASSQGLTGGKETQYF

J gene: TRBJ1-2
D gene: NA
clone size: NA
V gene: TRBV12-3/TRBV12-4
CDR3 DNA: TGTGCCAGCAGTTTAACGGCAGGGTACTATGGCTACACCTTC
CDR3 protein: CASSLTAGYYGYTF

J gene: TRBJ1-2
D gene: TRBD1
clone size: NA
V gene: TRBV3-1
CDR3 DNA: TGTGCCAGCAGCCCACGGGACAGGGAGGGCTACACCTTC
CDR3 protein: CASSPRDREGYTF

J gene: TRBJ2-1
D gene: NA
clone size: many
V gene: TRBV10-3
CDR3 DNA: TGTGCCATCAGTGAGTGGGACTTAACCAACAATGAGCAGTTCTTC
CDR3 protein: CAISEWDLTNNEQFF

J gene: TRBJ2-7
D gene: TRBD1
clone size: NA
V gene: TRBV5-5
CDR3 DNA: TGTGCCAGCAGCATTTGGACAGGGAGGTACGAGCAGTACTTC
CDR3 protein: CASSIWTGRYEQYF

J gene: TRBJ1-3
D gene: NA
clone size: NA
V gene: TRBV7-6
CDR3 DNA: TGTGCCAGCAGCTCCGGACGGGGCTCCTACGGAAACACCATATATTTT
CDR3 protein: CASSSGRGSYGNTIYF

J gene: TRBJ2-3
D gene: NA
clone size: NA
V gene: TRBV20-1
CDR3 DNA: TGCAGTGCTAGGGGCGGGGACACAGATACGCAGTATTTT
CDR3 protein: CSARGGDTDTQYF

J gene: TRBJ2-1
D gene: NA
clone size: NA
V gene: TRBV7-2
CDR3 DNA: TGTGCCAGCAGCTTAGCTTCGTATGAGCAGTTCTTC
CDR3 protein: CASSLASYEQFF

J gene: TRBJ2-3
D gene: NA
clone size: NA
V gene: TRBV19
CDR3 DNA: TGTGCCAGAAGCCTCCCAGACTCGGTCCCAGATACGCAGTATTTT
CDR3 protein: CARSLPDSVPDTQYF

J gene: TRBJ1-1
D gene: NA
clone size: NA
V gene: TRBV30
CDR3 DNA: TGTGCCTGGAGTAAACCCGAATTAGTGAGTGAAGCTTTCTTT
CDR3 protein: CAWSKPELVSEAFF

J gene: TRBJ2-1
D gene: NA
clone size: few
V gene: TRBV7-2
CDR3 DNA: TGTGCCAGCAGCTTAGCCCGGGTCCACAATGAGCAGTTCTTC
CDR3 protein: CASSLARVHNEQFF

J gene: TRBJ2-5
D gene: TRBD2
clone size: few
V gene: TRBV4-1
CDR3 DNA: TGCGCCAGCAGCCTTAGCGGGGGCCTTCAAGAGACCCAGTACTTC
CDR3 protein: CASSLSGGLQETQYF

J gene: TRBJ1-2
D gene: NA
clone size: few
V gene: TRBV6-4
CDR3 DNA: TGTGCCAGCAGTGACGGGGGGGGCTCTGGCTACACCTTC
CDR3 protein: CASSDGGGSGYTF

J gene: TRBJ1-4
D gene: NA
clone size: NA
V gene: TRBV27
CDR3 DNA: TGTGCCAGCAGTCCGGAGGGCGGAAATGAAAAACTGTTTTTT
CDR3 protein: CASSPEGGNEKLFF

J gene: TRBJ2-2
D gene: NA
clone size: few
V gene: TRBV5-1
CDR3 DNA: TGCGCCAGCAGCTTGCGTCCAGGGGAGGCCGGGGAGCTGTTTTTT
CDR3 protein: CASSLRPGEAGELFF

J gene: TRBJ2-2
D gene: NA
clone size: NA
V gene: TRBV11-3
CDR3 DNA: TGTGCCAGCAGCCCGTCGCATACACAAACCGGGGAGCTGTTTTTT
CDR3 protein: CASSPSHTQTGELFF

J gene: TRBJ1-2
D gene: NA
clone size: NA
V gene: TRBV7-2
CDR3 DNA: TGTGCCAGCAGCTCAGGGACACTACGAAACTATGGCTACACCTTC
CDR3 protein: CASSSGTLRNYGYTF

J gene: TRBJ1-2
D gene: NA
clone size: NA
V gene: TRBV5-1
CDR3 DNA: TGCGCCAGCAGCGAGTTGGCGACTCCCTATGGCTACACCTTC
CDR3 protein: CASSELATPYGYTF

J gene: TRBJ2-3
D gene: TRBD2
clone size: many
V gene: TRBV20-1
CDR3 DNA: TGCAGTGCTGCGGGAGGGGGGGGCGTTGTAACAGATACGCAGTATTTT
CDR3 protein: CSAAGGGGVVTDTQYF

J gene: TRBJ1-2
D gene: NA
clone size: few
V gene: TRBV6-5
CDR3 DNA: TGTGCCAGCACCGAAAGGGGCTGGGGCTACACCTTC
CDR3 protein: CASTERGWGYTF

J gene: TRBJ1-2
D gene: TRBD1
clone size: few
V gene: TRBV6-2/TRBV6-3
CDR3 DNA: TGTGCCAGCAGTATAATCCGGGACAGGATTAAGGGCTACACCTTC
CDR3 protein: CASSIIRDRIKGYTF

J gene: TRBJ1-1
D gene: NA
clone size: few
V gene: TRBV7-2
CDR3 DNA: TGTGCCAGCAGCTTACCCCTTCCAGGGGCCGCCACTGAAGCTTTCTTT
CDR3 protein: CASSLPLPGAATEAFF

J gene: TRBJ2-1
D gene: TRBD2
clone size: NA
V gene: TRBV7-2
CDR3 DNA: TGTGCCAGCAGTATAGCGGGGGGGGTTTGGGAGCAGTTCTTC
CDR3 protein: CASSIAGGVWEQFF

J gene: TRBJ1-4
D gene: NA
clone size: few
V gene: TRBV6-6
CDR3 DNA: TGTGCCAGCAAACCCCCGGGGGGGCAAAAACTGTTTTTT
CDR3 protein: CASKPPGGQKLFF

J gene: TRBJ2-5
D gene: NA
clone size: many
V gene: TRBV15
CDR3 DNA: TGTGCCACCAGCAGAGATATCGGGAGCGAAACCCAGTACTTC
CDR3 protein: CATSRDIGSETQYF

J gene: TRBJ2-5
D gene: NA
clone size: NA
V gene: TRBV5-4
CDR3 DNA: TGTGCCAGCAGCTCAGCCCGGGGGTCAGAGACCCAGTACTTC
CDR3 protein: CASSSARGSETQYF